One sample yielded the 21 T cell receptor beta chains listed below, sequenced in a study of blood T cell repertoires in COVID-19. Repertoires were generated with immunoSEQ multiplex PCR, while TCRdb's copy carries only in-frame clones and drops some. The data contain 450,000 to 600,000 clones, about nine tenths of them singletons. The sequencing sample was made of PBMCs or T cells enriched from blood (not recorded which). Every receptor here comes from a woman aged 18-29 years who had recovered from COVID-19.

The chain has TRBV28 and TRBJ2-2, with 7 positions matching TRBD1. Germline V gene data show CDR1 as MDHEN and CDR2 as SYDVKM. The CDR3 runs 14 residues. V gave up 6 bases and J gave up 5 bases; unmatched junction bases: 6. CDR3 loop: CASRQGEVTGELFF. The CDR3 region has the DNA TGTGCCAGCAGGCAGGGGGAAGTAACCGGGGAGCTGTTTTTT.

V usage is TRBV27 and J usage is TRBJ1-4; possibly TRBD1 for D (5 bases). V dropped 5 bases and J dropped 6 bases, with 19 bases sitting between them. This CDR3 is 16 amino acids long. Germline V CDR1 and CDR2: MNHEY, SMNVEV (reference sequence). CDR3 amino acids: CASSPYQGGGDEKLFF. CDR3 nucleotide sequence: TGTGCCAGCAGTCCATACCAGGGAGGCGGTGATGAAAAACTGTTTTTT. The full variable domain, completed using reference TRBV27 and TRBJ1-4, is EAQVTQNPRYLITVTGKKLTVTCSQNMNHEYMSWYRQDPGLGLRQIYYSMNVEVTDKGDVPEGYKVSRKEKRNFPLILESPSPNQTSLYFCASSPYQGGGDEKLFFGSGTQLSVL.

This sequence joins TRBV7-2 and TRBJ2-3, with 7 nucleotides matching TRBD1. Trimming took 7 bases from V and 3 from J; bases not matched to a gene: 10. In germline, CDR1 is SGHTA, CDR2 FQGNSA. The CDR3 contains 15 residues. The CDR3 spells CASTADRLITDTQYF. DNA for the CDR3: TGTGCCAGCACCGCGGACAGGCTGATAACAGATACGCAGTATTTT.

The chain joins TRBV5-4 to TRBJ2-5; 7 nucleotides align to TRBD1. Trimming took 3 bases from V and 4 from J; bases not matched to a gene: 6. Germline assignment: CDR1 SGHNT and CDR2 YYREEE (reference sequence). The CDR3 length is 14 residues. The CDR3 is CASSSQTGIETQYF. The CDR3, as DNA: TGTGCCAGCAGCTCTCAGACAGGGATAGAGACCCAGTACTTC. The variable domain in full, with the rest retrieved from reference TRBV5-4 and TRBJ2-5, is ETGVTQSPTHLIKTRGQQVTLRCSSQSGHNTVSWYQQALGQGPQFIFQYYREEENGRGNFPPRFSGLQFPNYSSELNVNALELDDSALYLCASSSQTGIETQYFGPGTRLLVL.

The gene calls are TRBV2 and TRBJ2-7, with D possibly matching TRBD1 (6 bases). The V end lost 6 bases, the J end lost 1 base, and 10 bases lay between the germline ends. The CDR3 is made up of 13 amino acids. Germline V CDR1 and CDR2: SNHLY, FYNNEI. The chain's CDR3 is CASRGQGSYEQYF. The CDR3 bases are TGTGCCAGCAGAGGGCAGGGGTCCTACGAGCAGTACTTC.

The CDR3 DNA follows: TGTGCCAGCAGGCCTACAGGTACCTACGAGCAGTACTTC. Its protein product is CASRPTGTYEQYF. The chain employs TRBV28 and TRBJ2-7; D might be TRBD1 (5 bases). Between the trimmed V and J ends, which lost 6 bases and 2 bases, there was a span of 11 bases. Germline V gene lookup returns CDR1 MDHEN and CDR2 SYDVKM. The CDR3 is 13 amino acids.

V gene TRBV3-1 (or the pseudogene TRBV3-2) combines with J gene TRBJ1-3; TRBD1 agrees at 7 bases. V was clipped by 4 bases and J by 4 bases; unmatched bases: 7. CDR1 and CDR2 from the germline V gene are LGHDT and YNNKEL (reference sequence). The CDR3 is 15 amino acids. Written as DNA, the CDR3 is TGTGCCAGCAGCCCTGGGACAGCTGGAGGAAACACCATATATTTT. The encoded protein is CASSPGTAGGNTIYF.

The chain combines TRBV5-1 with TRBJ2-3; 10 nucleotides line up with TRBD2. Trimming took 1 base from V and 5 from J; bases not matched to a gene: 4. The germline gives CDR1 SGHRS, CDR2 YFSETQ. The CDR3 contains 15 residues. CDR3: CASSLTSGGVDTQYF. The CDR3 coding sequence is TGCGCCAGCAGCTTGACAAGCGGGGGGGTAGATACGCAGTATTTT.

This chain links TRBV2 with TRBJ2-4, with D perhaps matching TRBD2 (6 bases). The V end lost 4 bases, the J end lost 5 bases, and 6 bases lay between the germline ends. The germline CDR1 and CDR2 sequences are SNHLY and FYNNEI. CDR3 length: 12 residues. CDR3 residues: CASSGGENIQYF. CDR3 nucleotides: TGTGCCAGCAGTGGGGGGGAAAACATTCAGTACTTC.

This chain links TRBV9 with TRBJ2-2; 8 bases agree with TRBD2. CDR1 and CDR2 (germline): SGDLS, YYNGEE. Trimming cost V 4 bases and J 8 bases; bases outside gene matches: 16. The CDR3 sequence is 17 residues long. The CDR3 sequence: CASSPTWGGLVGGELFF. As DNA, the CDR3 is TGTGCCAGCAGCCCAACCTGGGGGGGACTAGTTGGTGGGGAGCTGTTTTTT.

The chain employs TRBV7-8 and TRBJ1-2; D possibly corresponds to TRBD1 (5 bases). The V and J ends lost 3 bases and 2 bases respectively, with 7 bases between them. From germline, CDR1 is SGHVS and CDR2 FQNEAQ. There are 13 residues in the CDR3. CDR3 region: CASSFGQNYGYTF. The CDR3 DNA follows: TGTGCCAGCAGCTTCGGACAAAACTATGGCTACACCTTC.

The chain employs TRBV30 and TRBJ1-1; 8 bases match TRBD1. J was trimmed by 2 bases and V by 2 bases; bases with no gene match: 10. The CDR3 loop spans 16 amino acids. Germline V gives CDR1 GTSNPN, CDR2 SVGIG (reference sequence). This CDR3 is CAWSSRDRLGNTEAFF. CDR3 coding DNA: TGTGCCTGGAGTTCCCGGGACAGGCTTGGTAACACTGAAGCTTTCTTT.

The chain couples TRBV18 to TRBJ1-6, with a possible D match to TRBD1 (5 bases). Trimming removed 3 bases at V and 8 bases at J, with 8 bases between. Germline V gene lookup returns CDR1 KGHSH and CDR2 LQKENI. CDR3 length: 13 amino acids. The CDR3 sequence is CASSPDNDSPLHF. CDR3 nucleotides: TGTGCCAGCTCACCGGACAACGATTCACCCCTCCACTTT. The full variable domain, in which reference TRBV18 and TRBJ1-6 provide the parts outside the CDR3, is NAGVMQNPRHLVRRRGQEARLRCSPMKGHSHVYWYRQLPEEGLKFMVYLQKENIIDESGMPKERFSAEFPKEGPSILRIQQVVRGDSAAYFCASSPDNDSPLHFGNGTRLTVT.

Of note for this clone: An end of the junction does not agree with germline; a read error may underlie this. The chain couples TRBV7-9 to TRBJ2-7; the D gene is possibly TRBD2 (5 bases). Germline lookup yields CDR1 SEHNR and CDR2 FQNEAQ (reference sequence). The CDR3 contains 14 residues. Here the CDR3 DNA reads TGTGCCAGCAGCCGCCTGGAGGTCTCCAACGAGCAGTACTTC. Residues: CASSRLEVSNEQYF.

J is TRBJ1-2 and V is TRBV30; D is perhaps TRBD1 (5 bases). CDR1 is GTSNPN and CDR2 is SVGIG in the germline V gene (reference sequence). The ends were cut back, 2 bases at V and 6 bases at J, with 13 bases in the middle. The length of the CDR3 is 13 residues. The CDR3 DNA sequence: TGTGCCTGGAGTTGGCAGGGAGGGAATGGCTACACCTTC. It translates to CAWSWQGGNGYTF.

The chain joins TRBV2 to TRBJ2-3, with D perhaps TRBD1 (5 bases). Trimming left V 7 bases short and J 4 bases short, with 9 bases between. The CDR3 extends over 12 amino acids. Germline CDR1 and CDR2: SNHLY and FYNNEI. CDR3 sequence reads: CASTGWADTQYF. The CDR3 nucleotides are TGTGCCAGCACAGGGTGGGCAGATACGCAGTATTTT.

This chain connects TRBV6-5 to TRBJ2-7; D is perhaps TRBD1 (6 bases). Germline CDR1 reads MNHEY; CDR2 reads SVGAGI. The CDR3 runs to 13 residues. V lost 5 bases to trimming and J lost 3 bases, with 11 bases between them. The CDR3 loop reads CASSRQVYYEQYF. DNA of the CDR3: TGTGCCAGCAGTAGACAGGTATACTACGAGCAGTACTTC.

This clone has only a few counts. The chain is built from TRBV11-2 and TRBJ1-5; maybe TRBD1 (6 bases). The CDR3 runs 16 residues. With 3 bases removed from V and 2 bases from J, the gap between germline ends came to 14 bases. CDR1 is SGHAT, CDR2 FQNNGV, per germline. The CDR3, as DNA: TGTGCCAGCAGCTTCGGCAGGGGCGGTGGCAATCAGCCCCAGCATTTT. It translates to CASSFGRGGGNQPQHF.

This clone has a single count. This sequence joins TRBV20-1 and TRBJ2-3; weak D call: TRBD1 (6 bases). There are 11 residues in the CDR3. Germline V gene lookup returns CDR1 DFQATT and CDR2 SNEGSKA (reference sequence). V was shortened by 8 bases and J by 4 bases, with 10 bases between the two germline ends. Here the CDR3 DNA reads TGCAGTCCCGCAGGGGCAGATACGCAGTATTTT. Translating it yields CSPAGADTQYF.

J is TRBJ1-2 and V is TRBV6-5; TRBD1 agrees at 7 bases. The germline V gene has CDR1 MNHEY and CDR2 SVGAGI. The CDR3 covers 14 residues. Trimming removed 7 bases from V and 3 bases from J; junction bases left unmatched: 8. The CDR3, as DNA: TGTGCCAGCACCAGGACAGGTCTGGACTATGGCTACACCTTC. It yields the protein CASTRTGLDYGYTF.

The gene calls are TRBV5-1 and TRBJ2-7; 7 bases agree with TRBD2. Germline CDR1 SGHRS, CDR2 YFSETQ. The length of the CDR3 is 14 residues. V dropped 0 bases and J dropped 5; count of bases not matched to a gene: 5. CDR3 DNA: TGCGCCAGCAGCTTGGTTGGGGGGGACGACGAGCAGTACTTC. Amino acids: CASSLVGGDDEQYF.